Listed below are T cell receptor beta chains from one sample, sequenced in a study of blood T cell repertoires in COVID-19. TCRdb keeps only in-frame clones here, not all; method: immunoSEQ multiplex PCR. Of approximately 61,000 clones listed, 85% to 90% were seen once; the top ten hold approximately 17%. Sequencing used peripheral blood. The receptors were sampled from a woman of 80 years or more with active COVID-19. The CDR3 runs from the conserved cysteine through the conserved F or W. D genes are given only for firm matches. Size tells how often a clone was seen (once, few, many) or the class of an expanded clone, and some rows leave it out.

CDR3 length: 14
V gene: TRBV29-1
clone size: once
J gene: TRBJ1-1
D gene: .
CDR3 protein: CSVQYWALNTEAFF
CDR3 DNA: TGCAGCGTTCAATACTGGGCCCTGAACACTGAAGCTTTCTTT

CDR3 length: 13
V gene: TRBV30
clone size: .
J gene: TRBJ2-3
D gene: TRBD2
CDR3 protein: CAWSQIAGGNQYF
CDR3 DNA: TGTGCCTGGAGTCAGATAGCGGGGGGCAATCAGTATTTT

CDR3 length: 15
V gene: TRBV19
clone size: .
J gene: TRBJ1-6
D gene: TRBD1
CDR3 protein: CASNRQGYWDSPLHF
CDR3 DNA: TGTGCCAGTAACCGACAGGGGTACTGGGATTCACCCCTCCACTTT

CDR3 length: 15
V gene: TRBV4-1
clone size: .
J gene: TRBJ2-3
D gene: .
CDR3 protein: CASSQDPRQADTQYF
CDR3 DNA: TGCGCCAGCAGCCAAGACCCCCGGCAGGCGGATACGCAGTATTTT

CDR3 length: 13
V gene: TRBV18
clone size: few
J gene: TRBJ1-1
D gene: .
CDR3 protein: CASSRERDTEAFF
CDR3 DNA: TGTGCCAGCTCCCGGGAGAGGGACACTGAAGCTTTCTTT

CDR3 length: 15
V gene: TRBV9
clone size: .
J gene: TRBJ2-1
D gene: .
CDR3 protein: CASSVQSVLSNEQFF
CDR3 DNA: TGTGCCAGCAGCGTACAGAGCGTTTTAAGCAATGAGCAGTTCTTC

CDR3 length: 12
V gene: TRBV3-1/TRBV3-2
clone size: once
J gene: TRBJ2-3
D gene: .
CDR3 protein: CASSPSSNTQYF
CDR3 DNA: TGTGCCAGCAGCCCTAGCTCAAATACGCAGTATTTT

CDR3 length: 16
V gene: TRBV4-3
clone size: .
J gene: TRBJ2-5
D gene: .
CDR3 protein: CASSPLARANQETQYF
CDR3 DNA: TGCGCCAGCAGCCCACTAGCCAGGGCTAATCAAGAGACCCAGTACTTC

CDR3 length: 13
V gene: TRBV11-2
clone size: few
J gene: TRBJ1-1
D gene: .
CDR3 protein: CASKPLRDTEAFF
CDR3 DNA: TGTGCCAGCAAGCCTTTACGAGACACTGAAGCTTTCTTT

CDR3 length: 15
V gene: TRBV6-2/TRBV6-3
clone size: .
J gene: TRBJ2-1
D gene: TRBD2
CDR3 protein: CASSYGIAGGNEQFF
CDR3 DNA: TGTGCCAGCAGTTACGGGATAGCGGGGGGTAATGAGCAGTTCTTC

CDR3 length: 13
V gene: TRBV5-4
clone size: .
J gene: TRBJ1-4
D gene: .
CDR3 protein: CASSDGMNEKLFF
CDR3 DNA: TGTGCCAGCAGCGACGGGATGAATGAAAAACTGTTTTTT

CDR3 length: 14
V gene: TRBV10-3
clone size: .
J gene: TRBJ2-1
D gene: TRBD2
CDR3 protein: CAISVSGGTSEQFF
CDR3 DNA: TGTGCCATCAGTGTTAGCGGGGGGACAAGTGAGCAGTTCTTC

CDR3 length: 12
V gene: TRBV25-1
clone size: .
J gene: TRBJ1-2
D gene: .
CDR3 protein: CASSEGQLAYTF
CDR3 DNA: TGTGCCAGCAGTGAAGGACAACTTGCCTACACCTTC

CDR3 length: 15
V gene: TRBV19
clone size: .
J gene: TRBJ2-5
D gene: .
CDR3 protein: CASSPRPGPMLQQYF
CDR3 DNA: TGTGCCAGTAGTCCCCGCCCAGGCCCAATGTTACAACAGTACTTC

CDR3 length: 14
V gene: TRBV4-3
clone size: .
J gene: TRBJ2-2
D gene: .
CDR3 protein: CASSLTAFRGELFF
CDR3 DNA: TGCGCCAGCAGCCTCACCGCCTTTCGGGGGGAGCTGTTTTTT

CDR3 length: 17
V gene: TRBV9
clone size: .
J gene: TRBJ1-1
D gene: TRBD1
CDR3 protein: CASSVGGTGDLNTEAFF
CDR3 DNA: TGTGCCAGCAGCGTAGGCGGGACAGGGGACTTGAACACTGAAGCTTTCTTT

CDR3 length: 16
V gene: TRBV21-1
clone size: .
J gene: TRBJ2-2
D gene: .
CDR3 protein: CASSFPTSSNTGELFF
CDR3 DNA: TGTGCCAGCAGCTTCCCGACTAGCTCCAACACCGGGGAGCTGTTTTTT

CDR3 length: 14
V gene: TRBV7-6
clone size: .
J gene: TRBJ2-5
D gene: TRBD2
CDR3 protein: CASSLTSGGETQYF
CDR3 DNA: TGTGCCAGCAGCTTGACTAGCGGGGGAGAGACCCAGTACTTC

CDR3 length: 14
V gene: TRBV2
clone size: .
J gene: TRBJ2-2
D gene: .
CDR3 protein: CASSSSGLTGELFF
CDR3 DNA: TGTGCCAGCAGTTCGAGCGGGCTGACCGGGGAGCTGTTTTTT

CDR3 length: 13
V gene: TRBV7-2
clone size: .
J gene: TRBJ1-1
D gene: TRBD1
CDR3 protein: CASSGQGNTEAFF
CDR3 DNA: TGTGCCAGTAGTGGACAGGGGAACACTGAAGCTTTCTTT

CDR3 length: 16
V gene: TRBV5-3
clone size: .
J gene: TRBJ1-1
D gene: TRBD1
CDR3 protein: CARSLGGTGGDTEAFF
CDR3 DNA: TGTGCCAGAAGCTTGGGTGGGACAGGTGGAGACACTGAAGCTTTCTTT

CDR3 length: 14
V gene: TRBV5-1
clone size: .
J gene: TRBJ1-1
D gene: .
CDR3 protein: CASSVGAGNTEAFF
CDR3 DNA: TGCGCCAGCAGCGTTGGTGCAGGGAACACTGAAGCTTTCTTT

CDR3 length: 12
V gene: TRBV20-1
clone size: .
J gene: TRBJ2-5
D gene: .
CDR3 protein: CSASPAEETQYF
CDR3 DNA: TGCAGTGCTAGTCCGGCGGAAGAGACCCAGTACTTC

CDR3 length: 15
V gene: TRBV9
clone size: .
J gene: TRBJ2-4
D gene: TRBD2
CDR3 protein: CASSVGGTSEDIQYF
CDR3 DNA: TGTGCCAGCAGCGTAGGAGGGACTAGTGAGGACATTCAGTACTTC

CDR3 length: 15
V gene: TRBV5-1
clone size: .
J gene: TRBJ2-5
D gene: .
CDR3 protein: CASSWQGSHQETQYF
CDR3 DNA: TGCGCCAGCTCCTGGCAGGGCAGCCACCAAGAGACCCAGTACTTC

CDR3 length: 15
V gene: TRBV6-5
clone size: .
J gene: TRBJ1-1
D gene: .
CDR3 protein: CASSYLRTSDTEAFF
CDR3 DNA: TGTGCCAGCAGTTACCTTAGGACATCTGATACTGAAGCTTTCTTT

CDR3 length: 13
V gene: TRBV18
clone size: .
J gene: TRBJ1-2
D gene: .
CDR3 protein: CASSPRSKVGYTF
CDR3 DNA: TGTGCCAGCTCACCGAGGAGTAAGGTTGGCTACACCTTC

CDR3 length: 15
V gene: TRBV27
clone size: .
J gene: TRBJ2-7
D gene: .
CDR3 protein: CASSLSWTVAYEQYF
CDR3 DNA: TGTGCCAGCAGTTTATCTTGGACAGTTGCGTACGAGCAGTACTTC

CDR3 length: 15
V gene: TRBV2
clone size: .
J gene: TRBJ2-1
D gene: TRBD1
CDR3 protein: CASTARQGFYNEQFF
CDR3 DNA: TGTGCCAGCACTGCTCGACAGGGGTTTTACAATGAGCAGTTCTTC

CDR3 length: 14
V gene: TRBV28
clone size: .
J gene: TRBJ1-2
D gene: TRBD1
CDR3 protein: CASSLGTGTYGYTF
CDR3 DNA: TGTGCCAGCAGTTTAGGGACAGGGACTTATGGCTACACCTTC

CDR3 length: 14
V gene: TRBV30
clone size: .
J gene: TRBJ1-3
D gene: .
CDR3 protein: CAWSRGISGNTIYF
CDR3 DNA: TGTGCCTGGAGTAGGGGGATCTCTGGAAACACCATATATTTT

CDR3 length: 15
V gene: TRBV7-9
clone size: .
J gene: TRBJ1-2
D gene: TRBD1
CDR3 protein: CASSSGTGGNYGYTF
CDR3 DNA: TGTGCCAGCAGCTCCGGGACAGGGGGTAACTATGGCTACACCTTC

CDR3 length: 13
V gene: TRBV6-6
clone size: .
J gene: TRBJ2-7
D gene: .
CDR3 protein: CASSLQGNREQYF
CDR3 DNA: TGTGCCAGCAGTCTACAGGGTAATAGGGAGCAGTACTTC

CDR3 length: 14
V gene: TRBV2
clone size: .
J gene: TRBJ2-2
D gene: .
CDR3 protein: CAVYLGLNTGELFF
CDR3 DNA: TGTGCCGTCTACTTGGGCCTGAACACCGGGGAGCTGTTTTTT

CDR3 length: 16
V gene: TRBV6-4
clone size: .
J gene: TRBJ2-1
D gene: TRBD2
CDR3 protein: CASSDQPSGYLDEQFF
CDR3 DNA: TGTGCCAGCAGTGACCAGCCTAGCGGGTACCTCGATGAGCAGTTCTTC

CDR3 length: 13
V gene: TRBV20-1
clone size: .
J gene: TRBJ2-7
D gene: TRBD1
CDR3 protein: CSASRGQNYEQYF
CDR3 DNA: TGCAGTGCTAGTCGGGGACAGAACTACGAGCAGTACTTC